This TCR beta chain was sequenced for a study of T cells in Graves' hyperthyroidism and ophthalmopathy. The CDR3 is made up of 16 amino acids. CDR1 and CDR2 (germline): MDHEN, SYDVKM. Trimming removed 2 bases from V and 4 bases from J, with 17 bases in between. Amplified TCR beta CDR3 regions came from RNA transcripts. A first-round RT-PCR of the TCR CDR3 used the HTBI primer set. Each CDR3 protein gets one entry after TCRdb re-called the multiplex PCR reads with MiXCR. Here the sample spans around 400,000 distinct CDR3 sequences, about a sixth being singletons. Regarding the study as a whole: The model foresaw ophthalmopathy a median roughly 6.6 months prior to onset. Among clonotypes expanded in thyroid above 0.001, most were also found in blood.

This clonotype was seen repeatedly, ten times or more. Its antigen remains unknown. V is TRBV28 and J is TRBJ1-2; possible D gene TRBD1, 6 bases. Sequenced material: blood. This TCR came from a woman younger than 30 with Graves' hyperthyroidism that later progressed to Graves' ophthalmopathy. This CDR3 reads CASSLQGTTFVYGYTF. CDR3 coding DNA: TGTGCCAGCAGTTTACAGGGGACAACCTTCGTCTATGGCTACACCTTC.